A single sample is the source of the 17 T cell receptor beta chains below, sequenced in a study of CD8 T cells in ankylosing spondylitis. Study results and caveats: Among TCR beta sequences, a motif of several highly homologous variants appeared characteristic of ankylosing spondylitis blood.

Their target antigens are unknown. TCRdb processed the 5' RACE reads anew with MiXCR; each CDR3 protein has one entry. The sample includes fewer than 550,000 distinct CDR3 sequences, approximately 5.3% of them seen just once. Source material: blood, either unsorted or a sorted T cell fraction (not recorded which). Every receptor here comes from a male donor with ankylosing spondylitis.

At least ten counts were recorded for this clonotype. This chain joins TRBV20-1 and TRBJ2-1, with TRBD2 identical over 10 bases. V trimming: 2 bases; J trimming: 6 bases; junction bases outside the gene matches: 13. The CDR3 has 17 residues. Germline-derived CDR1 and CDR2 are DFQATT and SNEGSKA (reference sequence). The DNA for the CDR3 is TGCAGTGCTAGAAGACTAGCGGGTAATCCGCTCAGCAATGAGCAGTTCTTC. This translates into CSARRLAGNPLSNEQFF.

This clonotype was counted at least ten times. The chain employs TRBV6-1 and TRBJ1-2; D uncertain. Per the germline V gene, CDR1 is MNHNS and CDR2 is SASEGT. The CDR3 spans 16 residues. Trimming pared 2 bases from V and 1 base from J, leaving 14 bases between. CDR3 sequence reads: CASSESLPGYNYGYTF. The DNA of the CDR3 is TGTGCCAGCAGTGAATCTTTACCGGGGTATAACTATGGCTACACCTTC.

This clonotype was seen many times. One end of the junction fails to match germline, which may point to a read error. CDR3 coding DNA: TGTGCCAGCAGTTTGGGGACAGAAGAGACCCAGTACTTC. Its protein product is CASSLGTEETQYF. This chain connects TRBV5-1 to TRBJ2-5; 7 bases map to TRBD1. The CDR3 is made up of 13 amino acids. Per the germline V gene, CDR1 is SGHRS and CDR2 is YFSETQ.

The CDR3 reads CASTKGLADSYEQYF. For the CDR3, the DNA is TGTGCCAGCACCAAGGGGCTAGCGGACTCCTACGAGCAGTACTTC. V usage is TRBV2 and J usage is TRBJ2-7, with TRBD2 identical over 7 bases. Trimming at V came to 7 bases and at J to 0 bases, leaving 9 bases not matched to a gene. Germline V gene lookup returns CDR1 SNHLY and CDR2 FYNNEI. The CDR3 covers 15 residues.

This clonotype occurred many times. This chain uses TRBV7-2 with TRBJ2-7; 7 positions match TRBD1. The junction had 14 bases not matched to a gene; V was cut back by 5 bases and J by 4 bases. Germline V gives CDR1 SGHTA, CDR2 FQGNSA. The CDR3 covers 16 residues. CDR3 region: CASSVQTGTAVYEQYF. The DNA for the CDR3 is TGTGCCAGCAGCGTACAAACCGGGACAGCGGTATACGAGCAGTACTTC.

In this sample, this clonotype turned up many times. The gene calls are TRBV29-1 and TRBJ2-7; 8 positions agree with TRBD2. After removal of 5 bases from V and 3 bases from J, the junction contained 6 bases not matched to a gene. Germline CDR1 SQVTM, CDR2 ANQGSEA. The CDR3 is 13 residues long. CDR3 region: CSVSPGLGYEQYF. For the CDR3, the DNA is TGCAGCGTTTCGCCGGGACTAGGCTACGAGCAGTACTTC.

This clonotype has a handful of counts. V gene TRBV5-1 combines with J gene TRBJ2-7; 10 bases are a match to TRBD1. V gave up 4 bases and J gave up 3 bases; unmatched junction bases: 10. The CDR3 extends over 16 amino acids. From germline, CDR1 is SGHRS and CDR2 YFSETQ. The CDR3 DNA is TGCGCCAGCAGCAAGTCCGGGACAGGGGAACACTACGAGCAGTACTTC. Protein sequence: CASSKSGTGEHYEQYF.

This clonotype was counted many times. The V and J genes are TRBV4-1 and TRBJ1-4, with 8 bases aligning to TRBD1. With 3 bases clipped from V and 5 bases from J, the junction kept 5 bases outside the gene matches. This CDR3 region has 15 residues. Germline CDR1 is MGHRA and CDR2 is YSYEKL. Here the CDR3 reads CASSQFRQGNEKLFF. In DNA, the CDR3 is TGCGCCAGCAGCCAGTTTCGACAGGGGAATGAAAAACTGTTTTTT.

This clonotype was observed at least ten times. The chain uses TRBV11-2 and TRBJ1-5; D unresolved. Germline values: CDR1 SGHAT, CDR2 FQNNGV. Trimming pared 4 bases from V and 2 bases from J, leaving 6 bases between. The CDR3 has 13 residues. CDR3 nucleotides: TGTGCCAGCAGCTGGAACCGCAATCAGCCCCAGCATTTT. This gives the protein CASSWNRNQPQHF.

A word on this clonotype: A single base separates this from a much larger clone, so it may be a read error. Written as DNA, the CDR3 is TGCGCCAGCAGCATGGACAGGCTCAGCGCAGATACGCAGTATTTT. This gives the protein CASSMDRLSADTQYF. The chain links TRBV5-1 to TRBJ2-3, with 7 bases aligning to TRBD1. Looked up from germline, CDR1 is SGHRS and CDR2 is YFSETQ. The junction had 9 bases not matched to a gene; V was cut back by 4 bases and J by 4 bases. CDR3 length equals 15 residues.

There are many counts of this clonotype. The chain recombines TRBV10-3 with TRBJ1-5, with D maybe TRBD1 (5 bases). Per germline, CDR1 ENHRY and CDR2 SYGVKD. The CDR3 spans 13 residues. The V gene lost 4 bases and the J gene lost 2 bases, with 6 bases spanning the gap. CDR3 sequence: CAISGGGNQPQHF. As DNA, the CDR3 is TGTGCCATCAGTGGAGGGGGCAATCAGCCCCAGCATTTT.

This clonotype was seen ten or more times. The CDR3, as DNA: TGTGCCAGCAGCAAACGACAAGGCGGCGAGACCCAGTACTTC. Amino acids: CASSKRQGGETQYF. V and J are TRBV21-1 and TRBJ2-5. TRBV21-1 is designated a pseudogene. The CDR3 has 14 amino acids.

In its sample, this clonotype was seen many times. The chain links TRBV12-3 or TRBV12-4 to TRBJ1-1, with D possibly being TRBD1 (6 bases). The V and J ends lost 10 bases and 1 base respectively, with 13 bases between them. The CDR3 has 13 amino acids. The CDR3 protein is CATTGQANTEAFF. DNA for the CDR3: TGTGCCACCACGGGACAAGCGAACACTGAAGCTTTCTTT.

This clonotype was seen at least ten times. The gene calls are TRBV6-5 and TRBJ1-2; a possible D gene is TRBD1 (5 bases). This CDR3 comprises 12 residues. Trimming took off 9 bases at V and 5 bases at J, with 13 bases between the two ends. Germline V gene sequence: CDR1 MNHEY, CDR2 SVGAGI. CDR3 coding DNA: TGTGCCAGTACCGCAGGGCGGTATGGCTACACCTTC. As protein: CASTAGRYGYTF.

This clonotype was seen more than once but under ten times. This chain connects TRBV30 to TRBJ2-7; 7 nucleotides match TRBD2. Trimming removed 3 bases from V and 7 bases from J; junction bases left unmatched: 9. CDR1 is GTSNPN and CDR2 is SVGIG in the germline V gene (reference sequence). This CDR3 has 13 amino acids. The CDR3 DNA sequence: TGTGCCTGGAGCCGGGACTACCAGCAGGAGCAGTACTTC. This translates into CAWSRDYQQEQYF.

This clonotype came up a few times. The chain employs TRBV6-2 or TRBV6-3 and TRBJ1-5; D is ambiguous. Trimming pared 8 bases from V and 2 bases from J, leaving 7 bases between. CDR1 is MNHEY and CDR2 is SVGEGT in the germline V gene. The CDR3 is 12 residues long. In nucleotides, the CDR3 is TGTGCCAGCCGACATCGCAATCAGCCCCAGCATTTT. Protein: CASRHRNQPQHF.

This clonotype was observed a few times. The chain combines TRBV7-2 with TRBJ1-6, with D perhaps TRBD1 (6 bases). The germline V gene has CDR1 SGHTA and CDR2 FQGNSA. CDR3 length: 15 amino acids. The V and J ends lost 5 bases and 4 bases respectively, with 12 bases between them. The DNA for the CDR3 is TGTGCCAGCAGCACAACTGGACAGTATAATTCACCCCTCCACTTT. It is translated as CASSTTGQYNSPLHF.